The rows below give T cell receptor beta chains drawn from one sample of a study of T cell changes during pregnancy in multiple sclerosis. Libraries were prepared by immunoSEQ multiplex PCR; TCRdb keeps only in-frame clonotypes and omits some of them. Of tens of thousands of clones in the sample, more than 85% were seen once. The sample consisted of CD4+ T cells from peripheral blood mononuclear cells, taken in the second trimester of pregnancy. All receptors come from a female donor in good health, enrolled as a control in a pregnancy study. The CDR3 runs from the conserved cysteine through the conserved F or W. The order of the fields is CDR3 protein, CDR3 DNA, V gene, D gene, J gene, clone size. D genes are given only for firm matches. Where a row states a size, it is once, few, many or the class of an expanded clone; other rows omit it.

CDR3 protein: CASKGGISTDTQYF
CDR3 DNA: TGTGCCAGCAAGGGAGGGATAAGCACAGATACGCAGTATTTT
V gene: TRBV2
D gene: TRBD2
J gene: TRBJ2-3
clone size: .

CDR3 protein: CASSRQGQGSYEQYF
CDR3 DNA: TGTGCCAGCAGCCGCCAAGGGCAGGGGTCCTACGAGCAGTACTTC
V gene: TRBV4-2
D gene: .
J gene: TRBJ2-7
clone size: .

CDR3 protein: CAWSEQGIQPQHF
CDR3 DNA: TGTGCCTGGAGTGAACAGGGTATTCAGCCCCAGCATTTT
V gene: TRBV30
D gene: .
J gene: TRBJ1-5
clone size: .

CDR3 protein: CASSLAPDGGKTQYF
CDR3 DNA: TGTGCCAGCAGCTTAGCCCCGGACGGGGGAAAGACCCAGTACTTC
V gene: TRBV11-2
D gene: .
J gene: TRBJ2-5
clone size: once

CDR3 protein: CASSLGPATNEKLFF
CDR3 DNA: TGTGCCAGCAGCTTGGGGCCAGCAACTAATGAAAAACTGTTTTTT
V gene: TRBV5-5
D gene: .
J gene: TRBJ1-4
clone size: .

CDR3 protein: CATTPEGGTQYF
CDR3 DNA: TGTGCCACCACTCCCGAAGGGGGGACCCAGTACTTC
V gene: TRBV28
D gene: .
J gene: TRBJ2-5
clone size: once

CDR3 protein: CASSPPGTYGYTF
CDR3 DNA: TGTGCCAGCAGCCCTCCGGGAACCTATGGCTACACCTTC
V gene: TRBV27
D gene: .
J gene: TRBJ1-2
clone size: .

CDR3 protein: CASSRSQGYEQYF
CDR3 DNA: TGTGCCAGCAGTAGATCTCAGGGCTACGAGCAGTACTTC
V gene: TRBV6-5
D gene: .
J gene: TRBJ2-7
clone size: few

CDR3 protein: CASSLFRRGGEQYF
CDR3 DNA: TGTGCCAGCAGTTTATTCCGGCGGGGAGGCGAGCAGTACTTC
V gene: TRBV28
D gene: .
J gene: TRBJ2-7
clone size: .

CDR3 protein: CASSLLAGGSGEQYF
CDR3 DNA: TGCGCCAGCAGCTTATTGGCGGGAGGTTCGGGTGAGCAGTACTTC
V gene: TRBV5-1
D gene: TRBD2
J gene: TRBJ2-7
clone size: .

CDR3 protein: CASSIDRVWGQGEGLAKNIQYF
CDR3 DNA: TGTGCCAGTAGTATAGATCGGGTTTGGGGCCAGGGGGAAGGCCTTGCCAAAAACATTCAGTACTTC
V gene: TRBV19
D gene: TRBD1
J gene: TRBJ2-4
clone size: once

CDR3 protein: CSARDIDEQFF
CDR3 DNA: TGCAGTGCTAGAGATATCGATGAGCAGTTCTTC
V gene: TRBV20-1
D gene: .
J gene: TRBJ2-1
clone size: once

CDR3 protein: CASSSQGIGYNEQFF
CDR3 DNA: TGTGCCAGCAGCTCTCAGGGAATAGGATACAATGAGCAGTTCTTC
V gene: TRBV7-9
D gene: .
J gene: TRBJ2-1
clone size: .

CDR3 protein: CASSAGTGELFF
CDR3 DNA: TGTGCCAGCAGCGCGGGAACCGGGGAGCTGTTTTTT
V gene: TRBV7-3
D gene: .
J gene: TRBJ2-2
clone size: .

CDR3 protein: CASSPAGRTVSDYEQYF
CDR3 DNA: TGTGCCAGCAGCCCTGCTGGGAGGACGGTCTCGGACTACGAGCAGTACTTC
V gene: TRBV9
D gene: .
J gene: TRBJ2-7
clone size: once

CDR3 protein: CASSFGTLSAFGGYTF
CDR3 DNA: TGTGCCAGCAGCTTCGGGACTCTATCCGCCTTTGGGGGCTACACCTTC
V gene: TRBV7-2
D gene: .
J gene: TRBJ1-2
clone size: .

CDR3 protein: CASSLGGGGVDTQYF
CDR3 DNA: TGTGCCAGCAGCTTAGGGGGTGGCGGGGTAGATACGCAGTATTTT
V gene: TRBV7-2
D gene: .
J gene: TRBJ2-3
clone size: .

CDR3 protein: CASSFSQNRGRGELFF
CDR3 DNA: TGTGCCAGCAGCTTTTCTCAAAACAGGGGGCGAGGGGAGCTGTTTTTT
V gene: TRBV7-2
D gene: TRBD1
J gene: TRBJ2-2
clone size: .

CDR3 protein: CASSLALAGVAGANVLTF
CDR3 DNA: TGTGCCAGCAGCTTAGCGCTAGCGGGAGTAGCTGGGGCCAACGTCCTGACTTTC
V gene: TRBV7-2
D gene: TRBD2
J gene: TRBJ2-6
clone size: .

CDR3 protein: CASSVTQNTEAFF
CDR3 DNA: TGTGCCAGCAGTGTAACACAGAACACTGAAGCTTTCTTT
V gene: TRBV2
D gene: .
J gene: TRBJ1-1
clone size: once

CDR3 protein: CSDPTGAEQYF
CDR3 DNA: TGCAGCGACCCGACAGGGGCCGAGCAGTACTTC
V gene: TRBV29-1
D gene: TRBD1
J gene: TRBJ2-7
clone size: .

CDR3 protein: CASSSRGLRGSYNEQFF
CDR3 DNA: TGTGCCAGCAGTTCACGCGGACTCCGTGGCTCCTACAATGAGCAGTTCTTC
V gene: TRBV27
D gene: .
J gene: TRBJ2-1
clone size: .

CDR3 protein: CAIRDREGEKLFF
CDR3 DNA: TGTGCCATCAGGGACAGGGAAGGCGAAAAACTGTTTTTT
V gene: TRBV10-3
D gene: TRBD1
J gene: TRBJ1-4
clone size: .

CDR3 protein: CASSPLPKTYEQYF
CDR3 DNA: TGTGCCAGCTCACCACTCCCCAAAACCTACGAGCAGTACTTC
V gene: TRBV18
D gene: .
J gene: TRBJ2-7
clone size: .

CDR3 protein: CASSLSRGKTQYF
CDR3 DNA: TGTGCCAGCAGTTTATCCAGGGGGAAGACCCAGTACTTC
V gene: TRBV27
D gene: TRBD1
J gene: TRBJ2-5
clone size: .

CDR3 protein: CASRTPGVVNTEAFF
CDR3 DNA: TGTGCCAGCAGGACACCGGGGGTAGTTAACACTGAAGCTTTCTTT
V gene: TRBV19
D gene: .
J gene: TRBJ1-1
clone size: .

CDR3 protein: CASSKETGYTGELFF
CDR3 DNA: TGTGCCAGCAGTAAGGAGACAGGGTACACCGGGGAGCTGTTTTTT
V gene: TRBV2
D gene: TRBD1
J gene: TRBJ2-2
clone size: .

CDR3 protein: CASTGGGRNQPQHF
CDR3 DNA: TGTGCCAGCACCGGCGGGGGCCGCAATCAGCCCCAGCATTTT
V gene: TRBV28
D gene: .
J gene: TRBJ1-5
clone size: .

CDR3 protein: CASSQSGTVGEKLFF
CDR3 DNA: TGTGCCAGCTCACAATCCGGGACAGTAGGAGAAAAACTGTTTTTT
V gene: TRBV18
D gene: TRBD1
J gene: TRBJ1-4
clone size: .

CDR3 protein: CASSPRTGISYEQYF
CDR3 DNA: TGTGCCAGTAGTCCCAGGACAGGGATTTCCTACGAGCAGTACTTC
V gene: TRBV19
D gene: TRBD1
J gene: TRBJ2-7
clone size: .

CDR3 protein: CATSGRYNEQFF
CDR3 DNA: TGCGCCACTAGCGGACGGTACAATGAGCAGTTCTTC
V gene: TRBV5-1
D gene: TRBD2
J gene: TRBJ2-1
clone size: .

CDR3 protein: CASTRLYEQWENIQYF
CDR3 DNA: TGCGCCAGCACGAGACTTTATGAACAATGGGAAAACATTCAGTACTTC
V gene: TRBV5-1
D gene: .
J gene: TRBJ2-4
clone size: .